This TCR beta chain was documented in a study of blood T cell repertoires in COVID-19 (dated by TCRdb to the early 2020s). For the wider study: Samples covering the acute and convalescent phases of COVID-19 were provided by collaborators in the United States, Italy and Spain. The prospective study material was composed of cDNA or gDNA derived from T cells, B-cell-depleted T cells, or PBMCs. The dataset comprised deeply sampled blood TCRbeta repertoires from subjects exposed to, actively infected with, or recovered from COVID-19. The repertoires were made available in a free public database intended to serve as a resource for research on the immune response to SARS-CoV-2. Samples came from the ongoing ImmuneRACE study (first 160 participants) plus 1,254 subjects from 6 global collaborators. Sample metadata almost always included a de-identified subject ID, COVID-19 status, age in years and sex. Where available, HLA class I and class II types were taken from metadata supplied by the sample provider and were not determined by assay-based typing. General findings and caveats noted by the study authors: The amount of clinical and demographic metadata varied by source and participant and was provided uncurated.

Remarks on this clone: No cognate antigen has been identified for it. One base away there is no much larger clone; base qualities are not given.

Its CDR3 holds 15 amino acids, cysteine through phenylalanine. Just the 45-base CDR3 DNA is kept, in frame starting at base 1. CDR1 MRHNA and CDR2 SNTAGT are derived from the germline V gene. Relative to germline, V is 2 bases shorter and J is 6 bases shorter, with 13 bases between their ends. One collaborating source in Seattle enrolled patients during active infection and followed them longitudinally through the course of disease. Collaborating institutions collected whole blood in K2EDTA tubes following their own protocols. For TCRbeta analysis, collaborator samples were shipped as frozen whole blood, as isolated PBMCs, or as DNA extracted from either sample type. TCRbeta CDR3 regions were amplified from genomic DNA by means of the immunoSEQ Assay, a bias-controlled multiplex PCR. Turning to the authors' computational methods: Nucleated cell counts per sample were estimated from amplification of reference gene primers within the assay. Sequence reads were collapsed and filtered to measure the absolute abundance of every unique TCRbeta CDR3 rearrangement. Productive Simpson clonality was computed per sample as the square root of Simpson's diversity index over productive rearrangements. TCRdb provides this immuneACCESS table in a form limited to in-frame rearrangements. Some clones are lacking; in checked studies, under half of them reflect an unresolved V gene, and why the rest are absent is not known. V, J and clone size are those of that table, while D and trimming were read from the DNA. The sample table lists some 260,000 clones, roughly 88% of them with a count of one. Roughly 6.7% of the sample is in the top ten clones.

The V and J genes are TRBV6-4 and TRBJ1-4; confidence is insufficient to name the D gene. The sequence came from a woman aged 25 to 45 with COVID-19, enrolled during active disease. The sequenced sample was peripheral blood. The base sequence is TGTGCCAGCAGTGACGGCCCGGGGAAGGATGAAAAACTGTTTTTT. Translated, it reads CASSDGPGKDEKLFF.